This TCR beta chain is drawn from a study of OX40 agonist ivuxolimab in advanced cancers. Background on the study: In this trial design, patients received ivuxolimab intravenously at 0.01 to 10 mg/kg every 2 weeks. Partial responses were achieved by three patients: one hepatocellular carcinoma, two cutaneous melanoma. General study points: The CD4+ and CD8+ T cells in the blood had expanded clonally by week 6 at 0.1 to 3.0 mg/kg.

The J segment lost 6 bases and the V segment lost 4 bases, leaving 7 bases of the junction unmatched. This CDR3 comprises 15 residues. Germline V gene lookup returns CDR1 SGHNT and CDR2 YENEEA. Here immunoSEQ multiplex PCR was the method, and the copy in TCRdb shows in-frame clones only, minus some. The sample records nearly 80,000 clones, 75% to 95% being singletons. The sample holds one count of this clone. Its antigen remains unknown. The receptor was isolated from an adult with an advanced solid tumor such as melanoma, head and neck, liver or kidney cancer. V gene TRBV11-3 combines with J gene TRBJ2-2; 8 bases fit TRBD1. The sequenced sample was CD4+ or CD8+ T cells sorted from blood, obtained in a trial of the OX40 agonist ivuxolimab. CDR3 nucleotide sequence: TGTGCCAGCAGCTCCCAGGCAGGGGGCTCCGGGGAGCTGTTTTTT. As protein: CASSSQAGGSGELFF.